The 3 T cell receptor beta chains below all came from one sample that was sequenced in a study of spatial heterogeneity in lung cancer. Broader study findings: The number of expanded tumor alpha and beta chains correlated with mutation number.

TCRdb called the 5' RACE reads again in MiXCR, with one record for every CDR3 protein. The data hold several thousand distinct CDR3 sequences, with 14% observed a single time. Time point given: sample taken at primary tumor resection. The antigens for these receptors are not known. The material was lung tumor tissue, obtained at surgery. The source is a female donor with early-stage non-small cell lung cancer.

In its sample, this clonotype is medium-sized. This beta chain lies outside the target of a library built for alpha chains; its clone size means little. The chain employs TRBV7-8 and TRBJ2-5, with D maybe TRBD2 (5 bases). CDR1 is SGHVS, CDR2 FQNEAQ, per germline. This CDR3 comprises 17 residues. V dropped 0 bases and J dropped 4 bases, with 18 bases sitting between them. The DNA for the CDR3 is TGTGCCAGCAGCTTAGCGCGGGTAGTAAGGGCTAGAGAGACCCAGTACTTC. Amino acid sequence: CASSLARVVRARETQYF.

By sample fraction, this clonotype is medium-sized. Little can be read into the size of this beta chain, an off-target read in a library designed for alpha chains. The V gene is TRBV12-3 or TRBV12-4, the J gene TRBJ1-1, with D hard to call. V was cut by 6 bases and J by 6 bases, with 8 bases left in between. The CDR3 covers 11 residues. The CDR3 spells CASRITAEAFF. CDR3 in DNA: TGTGCCAGCAGAATCACAGCTGAAGCTTTCTTT.

On this clonotype itself: The library was built for alpha chains, so this beta chain is an off-target read and its size means little. The CDR3 DNA follows: TGTGCCAGCTCACCACAGGGTGTGGGTAGCAATCAGCCCCAGCATTTT. Protein product: CASSPQGVGSNQPQHF. The chain carries TRBV18 and TRBJ1-5, with no clear D. The CDR3 length is 16 residues. Germline CDR1 is KGHSH and CDR2 is LQKENI. V lost 1 base, J lost 0 bases, and 10 bases lay in between.